Listed below are T cell receptor beta chains from one sample, sequenced in a study of blood T cell repertoires in COVID-19. Profiling relied on immunoSEQ multiplex PCR, and the TCRdb table lists in-frame clones only, not all of them. The profile shows almost 300,000 clones, under 90% of them singletons. The sequencing input was peripheral blood. These receptors were collected from a woman aged 25 to 39 with COVID-19, enrolled during active disease. Each CDR3 is given with its conserved first and last residue. A D gene is named only where the DNA matches it firmly. Expanded clones are given a class, and other clones once, few, many or no size at all.

size	J	D	V	CDR3	DNA
.	TRBJ2-7	.	TRBV6-2/TRBV6-3	CASSWPPSSYEQYF	TGTGCCAGCAGTTGGCCCCCCTCGTCCTACGAGCAGTACTTC
.	TRBJ1-4	.	TRBV4-2	CASNRKSGSPDEKLFF	TGTGCCAGCAACAGAAAGTCGGGGAGTCCGGATGAAAAACTGTTTTTT
.	TRBJ2-3	TRBD1	TRBV24-1	CATSDARQGGSTDTQYF	TGTGCCACCAGTGACGCTAGACAGGGCGGGAGCACAGATACGCAGTATTTT
.	TRBJ2-7	.	TRBV30	CAWSGTPSSYEQYF	TGTGCCTGGAGCGGGACACCAAGCTCCTACGAGCAGTACTTC
.	TRBJ1-6	.	TRBV5-6	CASSFYRSSYNSPLHF	TGTGCCAGCAGCTTTTATCGGAGCTCCTATAATTCACCCCTCCACTTT
.	TRBJ1-1	.	TRBV11-2	CASSPHLGGDTEAFF	TGTGCCAGCAGCCCCCACCTTGGAGGGGACACTGAAGCTTTCTTT
.	TRBJ1-6	.	TRBV2	CASSQLGTLHF	TGTGCCAGCAGCCAACTCGGGACCCTCCACTTT
.	TRBJ2-1	.	TRBV24-1	CATTSGGRFNEQFF	TGTGCCACCACGTCCGGGGGAAGGTTCAATGAGCAGTTCTTC
few	TRBJ2-2	.	TRBV10-1	CASSGLVTGELFF	TGCGCCAGCAGTGGACTAGTCACCGGGGAGCTGTTTTTT
.	TRBJ2-7	.	TRBV5-1	CASSLAGVYRSYEQYF	TGCGCCAGCAGCTTGGCGGGAGTGTATAGGTCCTACGAGCAGTACTTC
.	TRBJ1-5	.	TRBV5-8	CASSLQLNQPQHF	TGTGCCAGCAGCTTACAGCTCAATCAGCCCCAGCATTTT
.	TRBJ2-1	.	TRBV5-1	CASSLEGGLSEQFF	TGCGCCAGCAGCTTGGAAGGGGGACTAAGCGAGCAGTTCTTC
.	TRBJ2-7	.	TRBV27	CASSLLGAYEQYF	TGTGCCAGCAGTTTATTAGGGGCCTACGAGCAGTACTTC
.	TRBJ2-1	.	TRBV4-2	CASSHSYPSYNEQFF	TGTGCCAGCAGCCACTCCTACCCCTCCTACAATGAGCAGTTCTTC
.	TRBJ2-3	TRBD1	TRBV7-7	CASSLGVDRGGDTQYF	TGTGCCAGCAGCTTAGGGGTCGACAGGGGGGGAGATACGCAGTATTTT
.	TRBJ1-4	TRBD1	TRBV30	CAFQGAPGEKLFF	TGTGCCTTCCAGGGGGCGCCCGGTGAAAAACTGTTTTTT
.	TRBJ1-1	.	TRBV19	CASRRGGPMNTEAFF	TGTGCCAGTAGAAGGGGAGGCCCAATGAACACTGAAGCTTTCTTT
.	TRBJ1-3	.	TRBV30	CAWSAVNTIYF	TGTGCCTGGAGCGCGGTAAACACCATATATTTT
.	TRBJ2-3	TRBD1	TRBV28	CASTKTGDTQYF	TGTGCCAGCACTAAGACAGGGGATACGCAGTATTTT
.	TRBJ2-2	TRBD1	TRBV28	CASSRPGTGIELFF	TGTGCCAGCAGTCGTCCCGGGACAGGGATCGAGCTGTTTTTT
.	TRBJ2-4	TRBD1	TRBV30	CAWSVGTGFVLGDIQYF	TGTGCCTGGAGTGTGGGGACAGGGTTCGTCCTAGGGGACATTCAGTACTTC
.	TRBJ1-6	TRBD1	TRBV6-5	CASRTGDSSPLHF	TGTGCCAGCAGAACAGGGGATTCTTCACCCCTCCACTTT
once	TRBJ2-5	TRBD2	TRBV19	CATNQPGLAGHQYF	TGTGCCACCAACCAACCGGGACTAGCGGGCCACCAGTACTTC
.	TRBJ2-7	.	TRBV6-1	CASSEVGSGPPDEQYF	TGTGCCAGCAGTGAAGTTGGGAGTGGCCCCCCGGACGAGCAGTACTTC
few	TRBJ1-3	.	TRBV5-5	CASSLQQELAGNTIYF	TGTGCCAGCAGCTTACAACAGGAACTGGCGGGAAACACCATATATTTT
.	TRBJ1-1	.	TRBV28	CATYSMTNTEAFF	TGTGCCACCTACAGCATGACGAACACTGAAGCTTTCTTT
.	TRBJ1-1	.	TRBV5-1	CASRTGVMNTEAFF	TGCGCCAGCAGAACGGGGGTAATGAACACTGAAGCTTTCTTT
.	TRBJ2-7	.	TRBV11-2	CASSLRRGFSYEQYF	TGTGCCAGCAGCTTGCGCAGGGGTTTTTCCTACGAGCAGTACTTC
.	TRBJ1-2	.	TRBV9	CASSVVDVGGGYTF	TGTGCCAGCAGCGTAGTCGACGTAGGGGGAGGCTACACCTTC
.	TRBJ1-2	.	TRBV7-2	CASSLVGRVKGFYGYTF	TGTGCCAGCAGCTTAGTCGGCAGGGTGAAGGGCTTCTATGGCTACACCTTC
.	TRBJ1-6	.	TRBV6-6	CAISKEGGAYNSPLHF	TGTGCCATCAGCAAGGAGGGAGGGGCCTATAATTCACCCCTCCACTTT
.	TRBJ1-3	TRBD1	TRBV7-6	CASSSPGQAGNTIYF	TGTGCCAGCAGCTCGCCGGGACAGGCTGGAAACACCATATATTTT
.	TRBJ2-1	TRBD2	TRBV5-1	CASSRGGAEGEQFF	TGCGCCAGCAGCCGCGGGGGGGCAGAAGGCGAGCAGTTCTTC
.	TRBJ2-7	.	TRBV2	CASRVNDRKQYF	TGTGCCAGCAGGGTTAATGACAGAAAGCAGTACTTC
.	TRBJ1-2	TRBD1	TRBV2	CASSPRTGQNYGYTF	TGTGCCAGCAGTCCACGGACAGGGCAGAACTATGGCTACACCTTC
.	TRBJ2-2	TRBD2	TRBV6-1	CASSVYASRTSFAGELFF	TGTGCCAGCAGTGTTTACGCATCGCGGACTAGTTTCGCCGGGGAGCTGTTTTTT
.	TRBJ2-5	.	TRBV5-1	CASSLSETQYF	TGCGCCAGCAGCTTGTCGGAGACCCAGTACTTC
once	TRBJ1-2	TRBD1	TRBV19	CASSPGQGAIYGYTF	TGTGCCAGTAGTCCTGGACAGGGGGCCATCTATGGCTACACCTTC
.	TRBJ1-1	.	TRBV6-2/TRBV6-3	CASSQRSARGGTEAFF	TGTGCCAGCAGCCAAAGATCGGCACGAGGGGGCACTGAAGCTTTCTTT
.	TRBJ1-4	.	TRBV29-1	CSAVDRGVKLFF	TGCAGCGCTGTAGACCGGGGGGTAAAACTGTTTTTT
few	TRBJ2-5	TRBD2	TRBV6-2/TRBV6-3	CASSYGTSGGQETQYF	TGTGCCAGCAGTTACGGGACTAGCGGGGGCCAAGAGACCCAGTACTTC